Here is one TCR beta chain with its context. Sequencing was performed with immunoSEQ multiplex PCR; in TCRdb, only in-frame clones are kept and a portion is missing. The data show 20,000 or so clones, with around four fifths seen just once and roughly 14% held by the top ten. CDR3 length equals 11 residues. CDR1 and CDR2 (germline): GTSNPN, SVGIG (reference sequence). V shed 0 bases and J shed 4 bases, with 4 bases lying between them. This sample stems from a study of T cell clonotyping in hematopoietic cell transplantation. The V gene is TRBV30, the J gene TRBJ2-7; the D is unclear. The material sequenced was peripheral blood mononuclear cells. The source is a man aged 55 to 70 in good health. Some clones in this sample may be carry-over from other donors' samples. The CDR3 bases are TGTGCCTGGAGTGTACAGTACGAGCAGTACTTC. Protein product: CAWSVQYEQYF.